The source of this T cell receptor (beta chain) is a study of blood T cell repertoires in COVID-19. Germline CDR1 MNHEY, CDR2 SVGAGI. CDR3 size: 15 residues. The assay was immunoSEQ multiplex PCR, and TCRdb's table has in-frame clones only and misses some. The sample shows 300,000 to 400,000 clones, 70% to 90% of them seen only once. About this clone itself: At one boundary the junction diverges from the germline segment, which might be a read error.

Membership in each cohort depended on participant-reported clinical history. The sequencing sample was made of PBMCs or T cells enriched from blood (not recorded which). V is TRBV6-5 and J is TRBJ1-3, with D perhaps matching TRBD1 (5 bases). The TCR sequence derives from a middle-aged woman with acute COVID-19. The CDR3 nucleotides are TGTGCCAGCAGGCGGGACTCGAGCTCTAGAAACACCATATATTTT. The encoded protein is CASRRDSSSRNTIYF.